The 9 T cell receptor beta chains reported below all come from one sample, sequenced in a study of blood T cell repertoires in COVID-19. Repertoires were generated with immunoSEQ multiplex PCR, while TCRdb's copy carries only in-frame clones and drops some. Of under 500,000 clones in the sample, approximately 90% were seen once. Sequenced: PBMCs or T cells enriched from blood (not recorded which). The source of these receptors is a man younger than 40 who had recovered from COVID-19.

The chain has TRBV11-2 and TRBJ2-1; 7 nucleotides agree with TRBD2. There are 14 residues in the CDR3. V shed 6 bases and J 0 bases; nucleotides not matched to a gene: 2. CDR1 is SGHAT, CDR2 FQNNGV, per germline. CDR3 sequence (DNA): TGTGCCAGCAGAGCGGGATACTCCTACAATGAGCAGTTCTTC. Protein sequence: CASRAGYSYNEQFF.

The chain joins TRBV18 to TRBJ1-3, with no clear D. This CDR3 is 15 amino acids long. Trimming stripped 3 bases from V and 0 bases from J, with 9 bases between. Looked up from germline, CDR1 is KGHSH and CDR2 is LQKENI. The DNA for the CDR3 is TGTGCCAGCTCACCGCAGAGAGGCTCTGGAAACACCATATATTTT. Its translation: CASSPQRGSGNTIYF.

J is TRBJ1-1 and V is TRBV30; D remains ambiguous. This CDR3 is built from 16 residues. The V end was cut by 3 bases, the J end by 1 base, with 18 bases between. Germline V lookup: CDR1 GTSNPN, CDR2 SVGIG (reference sequence). The CDR3 protein is CAWRRRVYGPNTEAFF. As DNA, the CDR3 is TGTGCCTGGAGGAGAAGAGTGTACGGTCCGAACACTGAAGCTTTCTTT. Full variable domain (outside the CDR3, taken from reference TRBV30 and TRBJ1-1): SQTIHQWPATLVQPVGSPLSLECTVEGTSNPNLYWYRQAAGRGLQLLFYSVGIGQISSEVPQNLSASRPQDRQFILSSKKLLLSDSGFYLCAWRRRVYGPNTEAFFGQGTRLTVV.

The chain employs TRBV30 and TRBJ2-6; D is unresolved. V was trimmed by 2 bases and J by 0 bases, leaving 8 bases between them. The CDR3 consists of 15 residues. Germline assignment: CDR1 GTSNPN and CDR2 SVGIG (reference sequence). CDR3 sequence (DNA): TGTGCCTGGAGTCCCCCCGGCTCTGGGGCCAACGTCCTGACTTTC. This encodes CAWSPPGSGANVLTF.

V is TRBV7-2 and J is TRBJ2-7; 9 nucleotides match TRBD1. The CDR3 has 16 residues. J gave up 0 bases and V 3 bases, and 6 bases lay outside the gene matches. From germline, CDR1 is SGHTA and CDR2 FQGNSA. DNA for the CDR3: TGTGCCAGCAGCTTGAGTGGACAGGGGCCCTCCTACGAGCAGTACTTC. Translating it yields CASSLSGQGPSYEQYF. Combining the CDR3 with reference TRBV7-2 and TRBJ2-7 gives the whole variable domain GAGVSQSPSNKVTEKGKDVELRCDPISGHTALYWYRQSLGQGLEFLIYFQGNSAPDKSGLPSDRFSAERTGGSVSTLTIQRTQQEDSAVYLCASSLSGQGPSYEQYFGPGTRLTVT.

This clone has only one observation. The chain employs TRBV12-5 and TRBJ2-7; possibly TRBD1 for D (5 bases). This CDR3 contains 11 residues. Deletions cut 5 bases from V and 4 bases from J, with 6 bases between. Per the germline V gene, CDR1 is LGHNT and CDR2 is FRNRAP. The CDR3 nucleotides read TGTGCTAGTGGTCCAGGGTACGAGCAGTACTTC. It specifies CASGPGYEQYF.

This clone came up once. At the DNA level, this CDR3 is encoded by other sequences in the same sample as well. The J gene is TRBJ2-7, the V gene TRBV7-9; the match to TRBD2 covers 8 bases. J gave up 1 base and V 6 bases, and 2 bases lay outside the gene matches. This CDR3 is 13 amino acids long. The germline gives CDR1 SEHNR, CDR2 FQNEAQ (reference sequence). CDR3 protein: CASSLAGSYEQYF. CDR3 DNA sequence: TGTGCCAGCAGTCTAGCGGGTTCCTACGAGCAGTACTTC.

The genes are TRBV7-6 and TRBJ2-7; TRBD2 agrees at 9 bases. Looked up from germline, CDR1 is SGHVS and CDR2 is FNYEAQ. V lost 5 bases to trimming and J lost 6 bases; unmatched junction nucleotides: 11. The CDR3 spans 15 residues. The CDR3 region has the DNA TGTGCCAGCAGCCGAACGCTGGCGGGAGGGTTCGAGCAGTACTTC. Translation: CASSRTLAGGFEQYF.

V is TRBV9 and J is TRBJ2-3; 15 bases align to TRBD2. J was trimmed by 3 bases and V by 0 bases; bases with no gene match: 2. Looked up from germline, CDR1 is SGDLS and CDR2 is YYNGEE. This CDR3 spans 17 amino acids. CDR3 region: CASSVGTSGRATDTQYF. The CDR3 nucleotides are TGTGCCAGCAGCGTAGGGACTAGCGGGAGGGCAACAGATACGCAGTATTTT.